One and the same sample provided the 23 T cell receptor beta chains below, sequenced in a study of cytotoxic CD8 clonotypes in ibrutinib-treated CLL. TCRdb's copy holds only in-frame clones and misses some; the assay was immunoSEQ multiplex PCR. The profile shows about 25,000 clones, approximately 70% of them singletons. The sequencing here drew on PBMCs, taken at disease progression, from a patient treated with ibrutinib. All receptors derive from a human donor with chronic lymphocytic leukemia.

This clone was seen a single time. The V gene is TRBV29-1, the J gene TRBJ2-3; D tentatively reads TRBD1 or TRBD2 (6 bases each). Trimming removed 3 bases from V and 4 bases from J, with 17 bases in between. This CDR3 region has 15 residues. Germline CDR1 is SQVTM and CDR2 is ANQGSEA. The DNA of the CDR3 is TGCAGCGTTGAGCGGGACACCAATTCGGCAGATACGCAGTATTTT. Translating it yields CSVERDTNSADTQYF.

The rearrangement uses TRBV7-6 and TRBJ2-2; tentatively, D is TRBD2 (6 bases). Germline CDR1 reads SGHVS; CDR2 reads FNYEAQ. This CDR3 spans 14 amino acids. V was trimmed by 2 bases and J by 3 bases, leaving 7 bases between them. In DNA form, the CDR3 reads TGTGCCAGCAGCTTATTAGCGGACACCGGGGAGCTGTTTTTT. It encodes CASSLLADTGELFF.

The chain carries TRBV6-5 and TRBJ1-2; 7 nucleotides line up with TRBD1. The CDR3 spans 12 residues. CDR1 is MNHEY, CDR2 SVGAGI, per germline. J gave up 6 bases and V 4 bases, and 2 bases lay outside the gene matches. In DNA, the CDR3 is TGTGCCAGCAGTTCCACAGGGGATGGCTACACCTTC. This sequence encodes CASSSTGDGYTF.

V usage is TRBV29-1 and J usage is TRBJ2-7, with D possibly called TRBD1 or TRBD2 (7 bases each). V lost 6 bases, J lost 3 bases, and 18 bases lay in between. Germline loops: CDR1 SQVTM, CDR2 ANQGSEA. This CDR3 contains 14 residues. This chain's CDR3 is CSVPGEGANYEQYF. The CDR3 DNA follows: TGCAGCGTCCCCGGGGAGGGGGCAAACTACGAGCAGTACTTC.

A few counts support this clone. The CDR3 spells CASSKGSRDYSNQPQHF. CDR3 sequence (DNA): TGTGCCAGCAGCAAAGGAAGTAGGGATTATAGCAATCAGCCCCAGCATTTT. The rearrangement links TRBV21-1 to TRBJ1-5. TRBV21-1 is annotated as a pseudogene. The CDR3 spans 17 residues.

The rearrangement links TRBV6-5 to TRBJ2-1; TRBD2 aligns across 10 bases. The V gene's germline CDR1 is MNHEY and CDR2 SVGAGI. V was clipped by 6 bases and J by 7 bases; unmatched bases: 6. CDR3 length equals 14 residues. The CDR3 nucleotides read TGTGCCAGCAGGGGGGGACTAGCGAGTAATGAGCAGTTCTTC. It specifies CASRGGLASNEQFF.

J is TRBJ2-7 and V is TRBV10-3, with D unresolved. This CDR3 region has 18 residues. Germline V CDR1 and CDR2: ENHRY, SYGVKD. Trimming took off 0 bases at V and 1 base at J, with 19 bases between the two ends. The CDR3: CAISESGGGRRDSYEQYF. As DNA, the CDR3 is TGTGCCATCAGTGAGTCAGGTGGCGGTCGGAGAGATTCCTACGAGCAGTACTTC.

The V and J genes are TRBV5-1 and TRBJ2-3; a possible D gene is TRBD1 (7 bases). V was shortened by 1 base and J by 3 bases, with 15 bases between the two germline ends. The CDR3 loop spans 16 amino acids. CDR1 is SGHRS, CDR2 YFSETQ, per germline. CDR3 loop: CASSLYRRGLTDTQYF. The CDR3 bases are TGCGCCAGCAGCTTGTATCGGAGGGGGCTGACAGATACGCAGTATTTT.

The chain combines TRBV7-2 with TRBJ2-3; 8 bases are a match to TRBD1. CDR3 length equals 16 residues. Germline V gene data show CDR1 as SGHTA and CDR2 as FQGNSA. The V gene end was trimmed by 5 bases and the J gene end by 5 bases; junction bases not matched to a gene: 12. CDR3 bases: TGTGCCAGCAGCATCTTTTTCAGGGGGCGAGGAGATACGCAGTATTTT. This sequence encodes CASSIFFRGRGDTQYF.

The chain joins TRBV5-1 to TRBJ2-1, with TRBD1 matching 7 bases. The CDR3 loop spans 18 amino acids. V trimming: 1 base; J trimming: 2 bases; junction bases outside the gene matches: 12. Germline V CDR1 and CDR2: SGHRS, YFSETQ. CDR3: CASSLPTGTVFTYNEQFF. As DNA, the CDR3 is TGCGCCAGCAGCTTGCCAACCGGGACAGTCTTCACCTACAATGAGCAGTTCTTC.

The chain combines TRBV19 with TRBJ1-2, with 9 bases fitting TRBD1. The V and J ends lost 5 bases and 4 bases, in that order; junction bases with no gene match: 2. CDR1 LNHDA and CDR2 SQIVND come from the germline V gene (reference sequence). This CDR3 region has 13 residues. CDR3 region: CASSGQGRYGYTF. The CDR3 nucleotides read TGTGCCAGTAGTGGACAGGGGCGCTATGGCTACACCTTC. Full variable domain (outside the CDR3, taken from reference TRBV19 and TRBJ1-2): DGGITQSPKYLFRKEGQNVTLSCEQNLNHDAMYWYRQDPGQGLRLIYYSQIVNDFQKGDIAEGYSVSREKKESFPLTVTSAQKNPTAFYLCASSGQGRYGYTFGSGTRLTVV.

V usage is TRBV7-6 and J usage is TRBJ2-7; the match to TRBD1 covers 7 bases. This CDR3 has 16 residues. CDR1 SGHVS and CDR2 FNYEAQ come from the germline V gene. V lost 0 bases to trimming and J lost 2 bases; unmatched junction nucleotides: 7. The CDR3 spells CASSLAFGDSTYEQYF. For the CDR3, the DNA is TGTGCCAGCAGCTTAGCGTTTGGGGACAGCACCTACGAGCAGTACTTC.

The sample holds a few counts of this clone. The rearrangement uses TRBV9 and TRBJ1-1; 7 bases agree with TRBD1. Germline CDR1 reads SGDLS; CDR2 reads YYNGEE. This CDR3 has 13 amino acids. V was clipped by 2 bases and J by 4 bases; unmatched bases: 2. The CDR3 spells CASSVTGITEAFF. CDR3 nucleotides: TGTGCCAGCAGCGTGACAGGGATCACTGAAGCTTTCTTT.

This clone has a single count. The chain uses TRBV5-4 and TRBJ1-1; the D is unclear. The V end was cut by 1 base, the J end by 4 bases, with 8 bases between. The CDR3 consists of 13 residues. The germline V gene encodes CDR1 SGHNT and CDR2 YYREEE (reference sequence). This CDR3 reads CASSLLASTEAFF. Here the CDR3 DNA reads TGTGCCAGCAGCTTGTTGGCCAGCACTGAAGCTTTCTTT.

A word on this clone: The same CDR3 is also encoded by other DNA sequences in this sample. The chain recombines TRBV2 with TRBJ1-2; possibly TRBD1 for D (5 bases). The CDR3 contains 13 residues. Deletions cut 8 bases from V and 0 bases from J, with 10 bases between. CDR1 is SNHLY and CDR2 is FYNNEI in the germline V gene. The CDR3 loop reads CASGQGTNYGYTF. CDR3 DNA: TGTGCCAGCGGCCAGGGAACTAACTATGGCTACACCTTC.

The chain has TRBV18 and TRBJ1-4; TRBD1 might be the D (5 bases). This CDR3 has 17 residues. V lost 1 base and J 4 bases, leaving 16 bases between the germline ends. The germline V gene encodes CDR1 KGHSH and CDR2 LQKENI. CDR3 nucleotides: TGTGCCAGCTCACCACGGGGCACGGGGCTGGATAATGAAAAACTGTTTTTT. Amino acid sequence: CASSPRGTGLDNEKLFF.

The V and J genes are TRBV18 and TRBJ2-5; D gene uncertain. Per germline, CDR1 KGHSH and CDR2 LQKENI. The CDR3 is 13 residues long. Trimming shortened V by 3 bases and J by 2 bases, and 7 bases separated the two germline ends. This chain's CDR3 is CASSPPGQETQYF. CDR3 in DNA: TGTGCCAGCTCACCTCCGGGTCAAGAGACCCAGTACTTC.

In regard to this clone: At the DNA level, this CDR3 is encoded by other sequences in the same sample as well. The rearrangement links TRBV5-1 to TRBJ2-3; no clear D gene. Germline loops: CDR1 SGHRS, CDR2 YFSETQ. Trimming pared 0 bases from V and 4 bases from J, leaving 6 bases between. The CDR3 is made up of 13 amino acids. CDR3 region: CASSLGLADTQYF. The DNA for the CDR3 is TGCGCCAGCAGCTTGGGCTTGGCAGATACGCAGTATTTT.

The CDR3 bases are TGCGCCAGCAGCTTATTCCAGGGTGCGAACACTGAAGCTTTCTTT. This translates into CASSLFQGANTEAFF. The V call is TRBV5-1, the J call TRBJ1-1; maybe TRBD1 (5 bases). Looked up from germline, CDR1 is SGHRS and CDR2 is YFSETQ. The length of the CDR3 is 15 residues. V was shortened by 2 bases and J by 1 base, with 12 bases between the two germline ends.

There are a few counts of this clone. In DNA, the CDR3 is TGTGCCAGCAGCTTAGTCAGGGCTGAAAAACTGTTTTTT. This translates into CASSLVRAEKLFF. The rearrangement joins TRBV11-2 to TRBJ1-4; possible D gene TRBD1, 5 bases. Germline CDR1 SGHAT, CDR2 FQNNGV. V shed 1 base and J shed 7 bases, with 7 bases lying between them. The CDR3 is 13 residues long.

J is TRBJ2-2 and V is TRBV9; D may be TRBD1 (6 bases). Germline CDR1 and CDR2: SGDLS and YYNGEE. The CDR3 has 12 residues. Trimming took 3 bases from V and 8 from J, leaving 8 bases between them. In DNA form, the CDR3 reads TGTGCCAGCAGCGCCCAGGGGGGGGAGCTGTTTTTT. This gives the protein CASSAQGGELFF.

The genes are TRBV5-1 and TRBJ2-3; D uncertain. In germline, CDR1 is SGHRS, CDR2 YFSETQ. The CDR3 runs to 15 residues. V was cut by 0 bases and J by 0 bases, with 8 bases left in between. CDR3 sequence (DNA): TGCGCCAGCAGCTTGGCTGCTCCTAGCACAGATACGCAGTATTTT. This sequence encodes CASSLAAPSTDTQYF.

The chain has TRBV6-6 and TRBJ2-7; D gene uncertain. Germline CDR1 reads MNHNY; CDR2 reads SVGAGI (reference sequence). CDR3 length equals 12 residues. Between the trimmed V and J ends, which lost 6 bases and 3 bases, there was a span of 9 bases. The CDR3 DNA reads TGTGCCAGCAGCCGCTACATCTACGAGCAGTACTTC. Translated: CASSRYIYEQYF.